This T cell receptor beta chain appears in the sequencing data of a study of cytomegalovirus exposure and HLA in healthy donors. Study as a whole: The roughly 120 validation repertoires, a later analysis reported, used the same platform as the approximately 700 first-cohort repertoires.

Regarding the study as a whole: Subsequent analysis showed first-cohort TCR clusters tending to co-occur in about 110 validation repertoires.

As concerns this clone: Its antigen is still unknown.

Repertoires were generated with immunoSEQ multiplex PCR, while TCRdb's copy carries only in-frame clones and drops some. The table lists about 120,000 clones, under 90% of them singletons. The receptor was derived from a woman aged 18-29 years in good health and CMV-seronegative. The sample consisted of PBMCs.

CDR3 protein: CASGLWSTEAFF. CDR3 sequence (DNA): TGTGCTAGTGGTTTGTGGAGCACTGAAGCTTTCTTT. J is TRBJ1-1 and V is TRBV12-5; D is undetermined. The CDR3 sequence is 12 residues long. Per germline, CDR1 LGHNT and CDR2 FRNRAP. Between the trimmed V and J ends, which lost 2 bases and 4 bases, there was a span of 5 bases. Full variable domain (outside the CDR3, taken from reference TRBV12-5 and TRBJ1-1): DARVTQTPRHKVTEMGQEVTMRCQPILGHNTVFWYRQTMMQGLELLAYFRNRAPLDDSGMPKDRFSAEMPDATLATLKIQPSEPRDSAVYFCASGLWSTEAFFGQGTRLTVV.